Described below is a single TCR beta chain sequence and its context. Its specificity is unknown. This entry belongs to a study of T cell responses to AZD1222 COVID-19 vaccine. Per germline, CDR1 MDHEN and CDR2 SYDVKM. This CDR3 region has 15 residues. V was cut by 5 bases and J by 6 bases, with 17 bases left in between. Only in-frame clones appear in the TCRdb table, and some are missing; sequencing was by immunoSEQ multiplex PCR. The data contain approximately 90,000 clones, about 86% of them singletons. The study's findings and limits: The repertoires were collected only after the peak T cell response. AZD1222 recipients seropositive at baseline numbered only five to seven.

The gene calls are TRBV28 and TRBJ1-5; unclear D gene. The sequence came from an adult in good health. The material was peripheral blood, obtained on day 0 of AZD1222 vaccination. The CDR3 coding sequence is TGTGCCAGCAGTAGGACCCTGGGGTTCGGTCAGCCCCAGCATTTT. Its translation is CASSRTLGFGQPQHF.